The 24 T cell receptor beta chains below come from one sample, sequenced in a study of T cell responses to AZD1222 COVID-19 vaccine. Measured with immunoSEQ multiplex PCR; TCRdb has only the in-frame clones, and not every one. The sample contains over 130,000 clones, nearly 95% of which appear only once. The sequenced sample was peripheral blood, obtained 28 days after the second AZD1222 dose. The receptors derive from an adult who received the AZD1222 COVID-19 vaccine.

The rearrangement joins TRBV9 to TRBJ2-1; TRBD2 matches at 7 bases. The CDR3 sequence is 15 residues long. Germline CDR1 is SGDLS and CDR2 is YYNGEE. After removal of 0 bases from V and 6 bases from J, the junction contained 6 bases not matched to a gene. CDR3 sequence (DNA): TGTGCCAGCAGCGTAGGGGACTACCAACGCAATGAGCAGTTCTTC. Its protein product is CASSVGDYQRNEQFF.

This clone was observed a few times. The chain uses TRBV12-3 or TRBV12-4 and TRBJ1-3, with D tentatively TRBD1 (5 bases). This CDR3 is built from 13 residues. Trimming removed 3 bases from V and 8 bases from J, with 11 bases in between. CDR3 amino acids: CASSFSWGDTIYF. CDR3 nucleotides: TGTGCCAGCAGTTTCAGCTGGGGGGACACCATATATTTT.

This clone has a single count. CDR3 in amino acids: CASSTDRAGTEAFF. In DNA form, the CDR3 reads TGTGCCAGCTCCACAGACAGGGCAGGCACTGAAGCTTTCTTT. The chain links TRBV18 to TRBJ1-1, with 7 positions matching TRBD1. The CDR3 loop spans 14 amino acids. Germline values: CDR1 KGHSH, CDR2 LQKENI. V lost 6 bases, J lost 4 bases, and 8 bases stayed unmatched. Based on the CDR3 plus reference TRBV18 and TRBJ1-1, the full variable domain is NAGVMQNPRHLVRRRGQEARLRCSPMKGHSHVYWYRQLPEEGLKFMVYLQKENIIDESGMPKERFSAEFPKEGPSILRIQQVVRGDSAAYFCASSTDRAGTEAFFGQGTRLTVV.

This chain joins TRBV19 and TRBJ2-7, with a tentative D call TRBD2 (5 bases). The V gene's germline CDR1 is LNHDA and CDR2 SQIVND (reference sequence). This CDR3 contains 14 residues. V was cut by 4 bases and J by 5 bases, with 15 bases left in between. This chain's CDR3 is CASSNGVRTNEQYF. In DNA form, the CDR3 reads TGTGCCAGTAGTAACGGGGTCAGAACTAACGAGCAGTACTTC. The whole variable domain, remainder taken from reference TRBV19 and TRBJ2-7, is DGGITQSPKYLFRKEGQNVTLSCEQNLNHDAMYWYRQDPGQGLRLIYYSQIVNDFQKGDIAEGYSVSREKKESFPLTVTSAQKNPTAFYLCASSNGVRTNEQYFGPGTRLTVT.

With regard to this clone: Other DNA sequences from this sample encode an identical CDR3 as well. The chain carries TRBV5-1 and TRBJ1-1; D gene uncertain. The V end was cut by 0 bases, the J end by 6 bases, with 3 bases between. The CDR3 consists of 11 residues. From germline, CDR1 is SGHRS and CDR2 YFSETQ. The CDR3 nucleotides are TGCGCCAGCAGCTTGGGACCTGAAGCTTTCTTT. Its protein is CASSLGPEAFF.

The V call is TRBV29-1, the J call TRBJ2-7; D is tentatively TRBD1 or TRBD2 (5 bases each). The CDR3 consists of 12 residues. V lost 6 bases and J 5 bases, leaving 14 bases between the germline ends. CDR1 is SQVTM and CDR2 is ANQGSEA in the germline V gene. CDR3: CSVGTVYHEQYF. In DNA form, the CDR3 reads TGCAGCGTGGGGACGGTCTATCACGAGCAGTACTTC.

The CDR3 region has the DNA TGTGCCAGCAGTGAAGCGGCGCAGGGAAGAGATACGCAGTATTTT. It encodes CASSEAAQGRDTQYF. The rearrangement uses TRBV2 and TRBJ2-3, with D tentatively TRBD1 (5 bases). CDR1 is SNHLY and CDR2 is FYNNEI in the germline V gene. Between the trimmed V and J ends, which lost 0 bases and 5 bases, there was a span of 12 bases. This CDR3 is 15 amino acids long.

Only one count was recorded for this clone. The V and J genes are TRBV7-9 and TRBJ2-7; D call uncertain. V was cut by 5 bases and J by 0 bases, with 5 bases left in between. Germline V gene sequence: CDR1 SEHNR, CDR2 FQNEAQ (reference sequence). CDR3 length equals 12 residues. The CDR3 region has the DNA TGTGCCAGCAGCCGTAGCTCCTACGAGCAGTACTTC. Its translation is CASSRSSYEQYF.

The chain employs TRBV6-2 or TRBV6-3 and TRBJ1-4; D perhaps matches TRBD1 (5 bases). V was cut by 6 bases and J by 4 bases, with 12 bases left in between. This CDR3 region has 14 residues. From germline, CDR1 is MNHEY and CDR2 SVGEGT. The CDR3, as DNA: TGTGCCAGCAGCCTACGGGGCGGTAATGAAAAACTGTTTTTT. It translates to CASSLRGGNEKLFF.

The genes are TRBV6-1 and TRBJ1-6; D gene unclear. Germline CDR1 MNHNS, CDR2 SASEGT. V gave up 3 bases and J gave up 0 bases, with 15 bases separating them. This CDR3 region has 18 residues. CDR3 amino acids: CASSDVRSLSSYNSPLHF. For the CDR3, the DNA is TGTGCCAGCAGTGATGTCCGGAGCCTATCCTCCTATAATTCACCCCTCCACTTT.

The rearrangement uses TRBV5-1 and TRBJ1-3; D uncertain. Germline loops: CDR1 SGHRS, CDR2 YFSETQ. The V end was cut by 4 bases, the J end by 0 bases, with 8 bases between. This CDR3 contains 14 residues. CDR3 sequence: CASSPGTSGNTIYF. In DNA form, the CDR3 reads TGCGCCAGCAGCCCGGGCACCTCTGGAAACACCATATATTTT.

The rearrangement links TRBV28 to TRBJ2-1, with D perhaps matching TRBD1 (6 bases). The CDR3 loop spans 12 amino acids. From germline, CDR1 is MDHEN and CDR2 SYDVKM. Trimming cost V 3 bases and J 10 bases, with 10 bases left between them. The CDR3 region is CASSFETGEQFF. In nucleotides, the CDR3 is TGTGCCAGCAGTTTCGAGACAGGAGAGCAGTTCTTC.

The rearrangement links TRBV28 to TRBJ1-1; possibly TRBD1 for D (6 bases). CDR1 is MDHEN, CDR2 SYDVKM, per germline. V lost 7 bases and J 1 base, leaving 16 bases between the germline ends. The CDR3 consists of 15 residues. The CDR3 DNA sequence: TGTGCCAGCACCCAAGGGGGGGCTGGGAACACTGAAGCTTTCTTT. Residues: CASTQGGAGNTEAFF.

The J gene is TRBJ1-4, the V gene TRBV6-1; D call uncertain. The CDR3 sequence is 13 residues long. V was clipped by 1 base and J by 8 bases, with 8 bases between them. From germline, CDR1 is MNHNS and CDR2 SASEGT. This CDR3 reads CASSEGFREKLFF. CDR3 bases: TGTGCCAGCAGTGAAGGGTTTCGCGAAAAACTGTTTTTT.

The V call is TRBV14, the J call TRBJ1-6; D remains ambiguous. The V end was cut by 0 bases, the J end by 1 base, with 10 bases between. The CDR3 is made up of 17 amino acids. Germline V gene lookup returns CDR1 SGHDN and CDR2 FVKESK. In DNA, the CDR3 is TGTGCCAGCAGCCAAGAAGTCAGGAGTTCCTATAATTCACCCCTCCACTTT. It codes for CASSQEVRSSYNSPLHF.

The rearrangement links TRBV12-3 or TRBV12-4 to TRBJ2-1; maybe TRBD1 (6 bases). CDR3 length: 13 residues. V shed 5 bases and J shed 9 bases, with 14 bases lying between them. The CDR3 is CASSRNRDGEQFF. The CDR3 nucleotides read TGTGCCAGCAGTCGTAACAGGGACGGTGAGCAGTTCTTC.

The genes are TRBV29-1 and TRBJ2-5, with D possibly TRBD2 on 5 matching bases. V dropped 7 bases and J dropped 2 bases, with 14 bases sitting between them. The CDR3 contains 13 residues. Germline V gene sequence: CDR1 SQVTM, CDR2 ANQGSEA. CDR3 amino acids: CSASAGRQETQYF. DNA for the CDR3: TGCAGCGCATCTGCGGGCAGGCAAGAGACCCAGTACTTC.

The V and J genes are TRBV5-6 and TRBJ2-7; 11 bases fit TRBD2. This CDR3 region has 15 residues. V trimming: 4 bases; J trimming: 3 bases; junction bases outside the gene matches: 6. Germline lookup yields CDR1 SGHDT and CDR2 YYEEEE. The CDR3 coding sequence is TGTGCCAGCAGCACTAGCGGGAGTACCCTCTACGAGCAGTACTTC. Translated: CASSTSGSTLYEQYF.

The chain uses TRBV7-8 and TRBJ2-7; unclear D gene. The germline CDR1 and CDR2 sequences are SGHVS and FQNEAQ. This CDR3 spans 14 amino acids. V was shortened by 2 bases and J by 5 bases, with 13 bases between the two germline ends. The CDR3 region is CASSLNQAADEQYF. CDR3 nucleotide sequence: TGTGCCAGCAGCTTAAATCAAGCCGCCGACGAGCAGTACTTC.

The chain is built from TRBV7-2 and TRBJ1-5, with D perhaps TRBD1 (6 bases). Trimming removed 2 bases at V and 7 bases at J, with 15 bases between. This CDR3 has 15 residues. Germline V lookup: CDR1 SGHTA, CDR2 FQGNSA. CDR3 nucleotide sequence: TGTGCCAGCAGCTTAACTACAGGGTCGGGGCAGCCCCAGCATTTT. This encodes CASSLTTGSGQPQHF.

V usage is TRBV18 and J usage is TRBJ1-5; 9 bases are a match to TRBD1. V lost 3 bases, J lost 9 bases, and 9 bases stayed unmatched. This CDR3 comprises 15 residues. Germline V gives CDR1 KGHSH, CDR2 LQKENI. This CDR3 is CASSPGQGSASPQHF. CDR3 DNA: TGTGCCAGCTCACCGGGACAGGGAAGTGCGTCGCCCCAGCATTTT.

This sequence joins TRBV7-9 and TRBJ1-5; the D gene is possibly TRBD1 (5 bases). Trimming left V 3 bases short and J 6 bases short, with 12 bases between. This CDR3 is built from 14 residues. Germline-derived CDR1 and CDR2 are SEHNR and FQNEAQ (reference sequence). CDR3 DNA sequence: TGTGCCAGCAGCTTCGGCAGGGTTGGTCAGCCCCAGCATTTT. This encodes CASSFGRVGQPQHF. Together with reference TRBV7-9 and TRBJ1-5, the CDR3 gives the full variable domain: DTGVSQNPRHKITKRGQNVTFRCDPISEHNRLYWYRQTLGQGPEFLTYFQNEAQLEKSRLLSDRFSAERPKGSFSTLEIQRTEQGDSAMYLCASSFGRVGQPQHFGDGTRLSIL.

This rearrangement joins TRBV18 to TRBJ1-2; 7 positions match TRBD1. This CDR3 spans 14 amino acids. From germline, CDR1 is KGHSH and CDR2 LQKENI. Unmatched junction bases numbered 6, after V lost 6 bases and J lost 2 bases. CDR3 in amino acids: CASSPDRVNYGYTF. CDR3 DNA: TGTGCCAGCTCCCCTGACAGGGTCAACTATGGCTACACCTTC.

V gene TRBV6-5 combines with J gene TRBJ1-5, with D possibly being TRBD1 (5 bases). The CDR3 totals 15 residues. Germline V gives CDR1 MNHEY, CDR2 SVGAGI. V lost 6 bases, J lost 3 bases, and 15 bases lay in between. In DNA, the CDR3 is TGTGCCAGCAGCCTACGCGGGGGTATCAATCAGCCCCAGCATTTT. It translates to CASSLRGGINQPQHF.